A single sample gave rise to the 23 T cell receptor beta chains below, sequenced in a study of shared clonotypes between healthy human individuals. Clones were sequenced by immunoSEQ multiplex PCR, and TCRdb holds only the in-frame ones, with some missing. The sample holds about 1 million clones, about 76% seen once. Material for sequencing was memory CD4+ T cells sorted from blood. Subset specified: CD45RA-negative fraction. The origin of the receptors is a man aged 18 to 30 in good health.

DNA of the CDR3: TGTGCCAGCAGTCTACTGACAGGGGGCAACTACAATGAGCAGTTCTTC. It specifies CASSLLTGGNYNEQFF. The chain uses TRBV5-6 and TRBJ2-1; 10 bases match TRBD1. The CDR3 sequence is 16 residues long. The junction had 8 bases not matched to a gene; V was cut back by 5 bases and J by 3 bases. CDR1 SGHDT and CDR2 YYEEEE come from the germline V gene.

V is TRBV7-2 and J is TRBJ2-3; a weak D match, TRBD1 (5 bases). The CDR3 sequence is 15 residues long. The V gene's germline CDR1 is SGHTA and CDR2 FQGNSA. V lost 5 bases to trimming and J lost 2 bases, with 14 bases between them. The CDR3 nucleotides read TGTGCCAGCAGCCAGAGACAGTTTTCCACAGATACGCAGTATTTT. Residues: CASSQRQFSTDTQYF.

The rearrangement uses TRBV30 and TRBJ2-5; a possible D gene is TRBD2 (6 bases). CDR1 GTSNPN and CDR2 SVGIG come from the germline V gene (reference sequence). V gave up 1 base and J gave up 3 bases, with 6 bases separating them. There are 12 residues in the CDR3. The CDR3 region has the DNA TGTGCCTGGAGTGGACTAGAAGAGACCCAGTACTTC. Its translation: CAWSGLEETQYF.

The chain carries TRBV9 and TRBJ2-7; perhaps TRBD2 as D (7 bases). Between the trimmed V and J ends, which lost 7 bases and 9 bases, there was a span of 26 bases. Germline-derived CDR1 and CDR2 are SGDLS and YYNGEE. This CDR3 has 15 residues. The CDR3 nucleotides are TGTGCCAGCCGACCCGGGCACAGGGACTATGTTGGGCAGTACTTC. It encodes CASRPGHRDYVGQYF.

V usage is TRBV18 and J usage is TRBJ2-6, with 10 bases that match TRBD2. From germline, CDR1 is KGHSH and CDR2 LQKENI. V was clipped by 1 base and J by 3 bases; unmatched bases: 9. CDR3 length equals 19 residues. The CDR3 DNA reads TGTGCCAGCTCACCACTTCCTAGCGGGAGCTTTAGTGGGGCCAACGTCCTGACTTTC. It translates to CASSPLPSGSFSGANVLTF.

The J gene is TRBJ2-5, the V gene TRBV18; TRBD1 agrees at 10 bases. Trimming at V came to 2 bases and at J to 4 bases, leaving 7 bases not matched to a gene. Germline loops: CDR1 KGHSH, CDR2 LQKENI. The CDR3 extends over 16 amino acids. CDR3 DNA sequence: TGTGCCAGCTCACCAAACCGGGACAGGGGAGGAGAGACCCAGTACTTC. It is translated as CASSPNRDRGGETQYF.

This chain uses TRBV9 with TRBJ2-5, with 13 bases fitting TRBD2. Losses at the gene ends were 3 bases for V and 4 bases for J; bases not matched to a gene: 0. The CDR3 runs 14 residues. Germline V gives CDR1 SGDLS, CDR2 YYNGEE. The CDR3 reads CASSGLAGGETQYF. CDR3 sequence (DNA): TGTGCCAGCAGCGGACTAGCGGGAGGAGAGACCCAGTACTTC.

This clone was seen more than once but under ten times. This sequence joins TRBV5-4 and TRBJ1-2, with D perhaps matching TRBD1 (6 bases). Germline V lookup: CDR1 SGHNT, CDR2 YYREEE (reference sequence). Trimming took 0 bases from V and 4 from J, leaving 10 bases between them. The CDR3 length is 14 residues. The CDR3 spells CASSLVGQFYGYTF. As DNA, the CDR3 is TGTGCCAGCAGCTTGGTTGGACAGTTCTATGGCTACACCTTC. Using reference TRBV5-4 and TRBJ1-2 for the parts outside the CDR3, the full variable domain is ETGVTQSPTHLIKTRGQQVTLRCSSQSGHNTVSWYQQALGQGPQFIFQYYREEENGRGNFPPRFSGLQFPNYSSELNVNALELDDSALYLCASSLVGQFYGYTFGSGTRLTVV.

The chain joins TRBV5-1 to TRBJ2-7; D perhaps matches TRBD1 (6 bases). The CDR3 runs to 14 residues. V was cut by 4 bases and J by 5 bases, with 16 bases left in between. CDR1 and CDR2 from the germline V gene are SGHRS and YFSETQ. CDR3 amino acids: CASSIGQTIDEQYF. The CDR3 region has the DNA TGCGCCAGCAGCATAGGACAGACCATTGACGAGCAGTACTTC.

The rearrangement links TRBV7-9 to TRBJ2-7; tentative D call: TRBD1 (5 bases). The CDR3 runs to 15 residues. V was trimmed by 8 bases and J by 3 bases, leaving 20 bases between them. Germline V CDR1 and CDR2: SEHNR, FQNEAQ (reference sequence). CDR3 sequence reads: CASETLGRSHYEQYF. The CDR3 DNA reads as TGTGCCAGCGAAACCCTGGGGCGTTCTCACTACGAGCAGTACTTC.

This clone has just one count. The sample carries other DNA sequences with the same CDR3. The J gene is TRBJ1-2, the V gene TRBV18; 8 bases match TRBD1. J lost 7 bases, V lost 3 bases, and 4 bases had no gene match. Germline V gene data show CDR1 as KGHSH and CDR2 as LQKENI. The CDR3 extends over 13 amino acids. CDR3 bases: TGTGCCAGCTCACCGCCGACAGGGGTTGGCTACACCTTC. Protein: CASSPPTGVGYTF. Complete variable domain (other parts from reference TRBV18 and TRBJ1-2): NAGVMQNPRHLVRRRGQEARLRCSPMKGHSHVYWYRQLPEEGLKFMVYLQKENIIDESGMPKERFSAEFPKEGPSILRIQQVVRGDSAAYFCASSPPTGVGYTFGSGTRLTVV.

The CDR3 bases are TGTGCCAGCAGCCCGGGACAGCTAAATGAAAAACTGTTTTTT. Amino acid sequence: CASSPGQLNEKLFF. The J gene is TRBJ1-4, the V gene TRBV5-8, with TRBD1 matching over 7 bases. Germline assignment: CDR1 SGHTS and CDR2 YDEGEE. The CDR3 is 14 residues long. The V gene end was trimmed by 4 bases and the J gene end by 5 bases; junction bases not matched to a gene: 5.

A single count supports this clone. The CDR3: CSGRGTSSSTDTQYF. CDR3 coding DNA: TGCAGCGGCAGGGGGACTAGCTCTAGCACAGATACGCAGTATTTT. This sequence joins TRBV29-1 and TRBJ2-3; 9 positions agree with TRBD2. Germline assignment: CDR1 SQVTM and CDR2 ANQGSEA. The trim removed 7 bases at V and 0 bases at J, leaving 8 bases unmatched. The CDR3 is 15 residues long.

The gene calls are TRBV5-1 and TRBJ2-3, with 8 bases fitting TRBD2. V dropped 3 bases and J dropped 0; count of bases not matched to a gene: 9. From germline, CDR1 is SGHRS and CDR2 YFSETQ. This CDR3 spans 17 amino acids. The CDR3 DNA sequence: TGCGCCAGCAGCTCTCTACGGGAGGGGACTAGCACAGATACGCAGTATTTT. It translates to CASSSLREGTSTDTQYF.

This clone turned up a few times. This may be a read error, as it is one base from a much larger clone. Other nucleotide sequences from this sample produce the same CDR3. V usage is TRBV11-1 and J usage is TRBJ2-7; D is unresolved. Germline CDR1 is SGHAT and CDR2 is FQDESV (reference sequence). Trimming took off 4 bases at V and 2 bases at J, with 3 bases between the two ends. The CDR3 consists of 11 residues. CDR3 loop: CASSSTYEQYF. The CDR3 DNA follows: TGTGCCAGCAGCTCGACCTACGAGCAGTACTTC. Full variable domain (rest looked up from reference TRBV11-1 and TRBJ2-7): EAEVAQSPRYKITEKSQAVAFWCDPISGHATLYWYRQILGQGPELLVQFQDESVVDDSQLPKDRFSAERLKGVDSTLKIQPAELGDSAMYLCASSSTYEQYFGPGTRLTVT.

The chain is built from TRBV10-3 and TRBJ2-5; possible D gene TRBD1, 5 bases. The J call may be incorrect, as the DNA end agrees better with TRBJ2-7. CDR3 size: 15 residues. Germline V gene sequence: CDR1 ENHRY, CDR2 SYGVKD. CDR3 protein: CAISGISTASYEQYF. The CDR3 bases are TGTGCCATCAGTGGGATTTCGACAGCATCCTACGAGCAGTACTTC.

The chain links TRBV27 to TRBJ2-7; D is possibly TRBD1 or TRBD2 (6 bases each). The CDR3 extends over 15 amino acids. Trimming stripped 2 bases from V and 0 bases from J, with 11 bases between. Germline V CDR1 and CDR2: MNHEY, SMNVEV (reference sequence). CDR3 sequence: CASSLVGGLSYEQYF. In nucleotides, the CDR3 is TGTGCCAGCAGTTTAGTCGGGGGCCTCTCCTACGAGCAGTACTTC.

In its sample, this clone was seen a few times. The chain employs TRBV12-5 and TRBJ1-5; weak D call: TRBD1 (5 bases). Germline CDR1 and CDR2: LGHNT and FRNRAP. CDR3 length: 20 residues. V lost 0 bases and J 5 bases, leaving 26 bases between the germline ends. The CDR3: CASGLVQRGLRPLQDQPQHF. CDR3 in DNA: TGTGCTAGTGGTTTGGTACAGCGGGGCCTCCGACCATTGCAAGATCAGCCCCAGCATTTT.

The chain has TRBV5-1 and TRBJ1-2, with 7 positions matching TRBD1. CDR1 SGHRS and CDR2 YFSETQ come from the germline V gene. This CDR3 is built from 18 residues. V shed 0 bases, J shed 4 bases, and the junction held 15 bases outside the gene matches. The CDR3 region has the DNA TGCGCCAGCAGCTTGGGGGAAGGGGGCCACGCTAACCTCTATGGCTACACCTTC. As protein: CASSLGEGGHANLYGYTF.

The sample holds one count of this clone. Here the CDR3 DNA reads TGTGCCAGTAGTATAGGGGTTGTTGGCAATCAGCCCCAGCATTTT. This codes for CASSIGVVGNQPQHF. The chain is built from TRBV19 and TRBJ1-5; D is undetermined. Trimming left V 1 base short and J 2 bases short, with 9 bases between. Germline assignment: CDR1 LNHDA and CDR2 SQIVND (reference sequence). This CDR3 spans 15 amino acids.

This clone was seen a few times. At one end the junction does not follow the germline gene, possibly because of a read error. The V and J genes are TRBV28 and TRBJ1-1; 10 positions agree with TRBD1. The CDR3 consists of 14 residues. Looked up from germline, CDR1 is MDHEN and CDR2 is SYDVKM. CDR3: CATSTGGVKTEAFF. DNA for the CDR3: TGTGCCACTTCGACAGGGGGCGTGAAAACTGAAGCTTTCTTT.

The CDR3: CASWVGSEQYF. CDR3 nucleotides: TGTGCCAGCTGGGTCGGGAGCGAGCAGTACTTC. This chain joins TRBV6-1 and TRBJ2-7; D perhaps matches TRBD2 (6 bases). The V end lost 8 bases, the J end lost 6 bases, and 11 bases lay between the germline ends. Germline CDR1 reads MNHNS; CDR2 reads SASEGT. The CDR3 runs 11 residues.

The chain has TRBV29-1 and TRBJ1-1; tentatively, D is TRBD1 (5 bases). Germline V gene data show CDR1 as SQVTM and CDR2 as ANQGSEA. This CDR3 has 13 amino acids. V lost 1 base and J 1 base, leaving 7 bases between the germline ends. Here the CDR3 reads CSVEVQGNTEAFF. The CDR3 DNA is TGCAGCGTTGAAGTGCAGGGGAACACTGAAGCTTTCTTT.